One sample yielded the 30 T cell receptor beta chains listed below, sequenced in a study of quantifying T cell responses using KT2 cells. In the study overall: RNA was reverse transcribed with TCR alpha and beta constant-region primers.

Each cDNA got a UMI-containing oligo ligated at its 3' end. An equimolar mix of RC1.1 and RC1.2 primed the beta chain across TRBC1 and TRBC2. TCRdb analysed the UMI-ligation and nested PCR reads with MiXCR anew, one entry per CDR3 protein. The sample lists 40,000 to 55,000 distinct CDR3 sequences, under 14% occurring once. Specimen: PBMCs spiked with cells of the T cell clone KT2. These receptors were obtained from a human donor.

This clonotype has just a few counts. The CDR3 DNA follows: TGTGCCAGCTCACCGGGACCGGGGGTCCACTCTGGGGCCAACGTCCTGACTTTC. Translating gives CASSPGPGVHSGANVLTF. J is TRBJ2-6 and V is TRBV18; D perhaps matches TRBD2 (6 bases). Germline CDR1 KGHSH, CDR2 LQKENI. Trimming pared 3 bases from V and 0 bases from J, leaving 15 bases between. This CDR3 region has 18 residues.

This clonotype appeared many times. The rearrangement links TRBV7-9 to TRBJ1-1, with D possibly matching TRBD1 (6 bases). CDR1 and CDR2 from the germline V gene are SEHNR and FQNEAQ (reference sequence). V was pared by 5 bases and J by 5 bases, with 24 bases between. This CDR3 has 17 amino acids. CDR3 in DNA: TGTGCCAGCAGCAACACGGGGGGTAGGGGGTCGGAGACTGAAGCTTTCTTT. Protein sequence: CASSNTGGRGSETEAFF.

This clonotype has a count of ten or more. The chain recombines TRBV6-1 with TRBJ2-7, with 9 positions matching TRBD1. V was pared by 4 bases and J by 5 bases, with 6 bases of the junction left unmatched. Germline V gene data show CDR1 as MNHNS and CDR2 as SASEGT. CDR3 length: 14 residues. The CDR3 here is CASSARWTGDEQYF. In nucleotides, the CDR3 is TGTGCCAGCAGTGCCCGATGGACAGGGGACGAGCAGTACTTC.

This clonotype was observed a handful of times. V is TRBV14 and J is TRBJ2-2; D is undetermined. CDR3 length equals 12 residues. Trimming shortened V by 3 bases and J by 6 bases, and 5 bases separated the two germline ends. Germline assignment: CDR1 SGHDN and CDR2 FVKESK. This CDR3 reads CASSQVAGELFF. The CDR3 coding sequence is TGTGCCAGCAGCCAGGTTGCCGGGGAGCTGTTTTTT.

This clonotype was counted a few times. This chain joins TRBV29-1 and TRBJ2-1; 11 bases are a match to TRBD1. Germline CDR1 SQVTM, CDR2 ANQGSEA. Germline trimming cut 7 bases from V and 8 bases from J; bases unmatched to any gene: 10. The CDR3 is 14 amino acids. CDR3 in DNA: TGCAGCGCTCAACCGGGACAGGGGGTCGATGAGCAGTTCTTC. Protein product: CSAQPGQGVDEQFF.

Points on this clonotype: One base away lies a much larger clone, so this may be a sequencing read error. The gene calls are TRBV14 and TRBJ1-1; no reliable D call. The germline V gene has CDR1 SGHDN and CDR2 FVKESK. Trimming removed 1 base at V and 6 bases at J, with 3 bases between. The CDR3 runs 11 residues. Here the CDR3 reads CASSQGAEAFF. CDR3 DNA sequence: TGTGCCAGCAGCCAAGGGGCTGAAGCTTTCTTT. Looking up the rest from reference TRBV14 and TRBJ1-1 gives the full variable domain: EAGVTQFPSHSVIEKGQTVTLRCDPISGHDNLYWYRRVMGKEIKFLLHFVKESKQDESGMPNNRFLAERTGGTYSTLKVQPAELEDSGVYFCASSQGAEAFFGQGTRLTVV.

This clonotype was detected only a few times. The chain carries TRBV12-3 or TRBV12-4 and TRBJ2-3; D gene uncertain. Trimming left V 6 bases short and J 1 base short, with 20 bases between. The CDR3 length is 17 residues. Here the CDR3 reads CASSSRLLQGGTDTQYF. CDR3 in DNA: TGTGCCAGCAGCTCCCGACTGCTGCAAGGTGGCACAGATACGCAGTATTTT.

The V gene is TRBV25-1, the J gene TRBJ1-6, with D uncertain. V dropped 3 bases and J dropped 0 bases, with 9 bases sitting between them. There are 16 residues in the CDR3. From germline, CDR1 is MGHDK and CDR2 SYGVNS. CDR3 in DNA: TGTGCCAGCAGTGATGTGGCGGGCTCCTATAATTCACCCCTCCACTTT. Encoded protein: CASSDVAGSYNSPLHF.

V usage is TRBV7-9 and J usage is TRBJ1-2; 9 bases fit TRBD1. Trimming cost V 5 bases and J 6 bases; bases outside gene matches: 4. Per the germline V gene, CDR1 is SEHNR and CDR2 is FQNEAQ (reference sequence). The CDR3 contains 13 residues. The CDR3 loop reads CASSAGQGNGYTF. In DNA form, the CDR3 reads TGTGCCAGCAGCGCGGGACAGGGCAATGGCTACACCTTC.

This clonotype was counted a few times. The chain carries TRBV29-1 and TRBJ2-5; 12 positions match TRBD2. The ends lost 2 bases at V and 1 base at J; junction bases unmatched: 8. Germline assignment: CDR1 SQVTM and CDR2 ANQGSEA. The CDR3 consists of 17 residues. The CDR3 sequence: CSVEHETSGGIQETQYF. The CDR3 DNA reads TGCAGCGTTGAACACGAAACTAGCGGGGGGATCCAAGAGACCCAGTACTTC.

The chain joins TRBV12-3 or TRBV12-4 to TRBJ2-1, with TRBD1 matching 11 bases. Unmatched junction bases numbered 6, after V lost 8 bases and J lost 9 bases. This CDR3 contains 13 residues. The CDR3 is CASGQGALGEQFF. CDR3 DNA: TGTGCCAGCGGACAGGGGGCGCTTGGTGAGCAGTTCTTC.

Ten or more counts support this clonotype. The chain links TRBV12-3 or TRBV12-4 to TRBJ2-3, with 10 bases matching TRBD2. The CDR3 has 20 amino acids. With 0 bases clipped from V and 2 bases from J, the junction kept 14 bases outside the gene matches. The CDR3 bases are TGTGCCAGCAGTTTAGCGTTAACTAGCGGGGCCCCTCTCAACACAGATACGCAGTATTTT. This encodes CASSLALTSGAPLNTDTQYF.

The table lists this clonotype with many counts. DNA of the CDR3: TGTGCCAGCAGCAAGGGGACAGGGTCCCAAGAGACCCAGTACTTC. Amino acid sequence: CASSKGTGSQETQYF. This rearrangement joins TRBV12-3 or TRBV12-4 to TRBJ2-5; 9 bases align to TRBD1. The V segment lost 6 bases and the J segment 1 base; nucleotides outside the gene matches: 6. The CDR3 extends over 15 amino acids.

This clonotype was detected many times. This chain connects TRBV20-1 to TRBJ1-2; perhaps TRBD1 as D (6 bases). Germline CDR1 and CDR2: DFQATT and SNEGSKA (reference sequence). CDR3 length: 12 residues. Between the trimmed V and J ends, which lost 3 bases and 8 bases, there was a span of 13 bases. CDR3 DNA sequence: TGCAGTGCTAGTCTGCAGGGGTTAGGCTACACCTTC. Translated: CSASLQGLGYTF.

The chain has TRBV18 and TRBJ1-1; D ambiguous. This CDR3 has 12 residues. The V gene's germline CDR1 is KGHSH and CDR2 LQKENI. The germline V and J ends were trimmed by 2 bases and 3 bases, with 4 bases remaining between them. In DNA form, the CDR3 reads TGTGCCAGCTCACCAGGTCACACTGAAGCTTTCTTT. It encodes CASSPGHTEAFF. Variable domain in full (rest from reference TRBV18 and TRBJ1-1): NAGVMQNPRHLVRRRGQEARLRCSPMKGHSHVYWYRQLPEEGLKFMVYLQKENIIDESGMPKERFSAEFPKEGPSILRIQQVVRGDSAAYFCASSPGHTEAFFGQGTRLTVV.

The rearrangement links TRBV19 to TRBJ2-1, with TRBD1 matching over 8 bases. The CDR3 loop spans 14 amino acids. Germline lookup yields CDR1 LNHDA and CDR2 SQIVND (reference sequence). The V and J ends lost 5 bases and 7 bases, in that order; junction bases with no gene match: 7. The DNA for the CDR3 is TGTGCCAGTAGTCCCAGGGGGCGTCTGAATGAGCAGTTCTTC. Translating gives CASSPRGRLNEQFF. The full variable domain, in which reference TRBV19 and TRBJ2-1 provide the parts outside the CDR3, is DGGITQSPKYLFRKEGQNVTLSCEQNLNHDAMYWYRQDPGQGLRLIYYSQIVNDFQKGDIAEGYSVSREKKESFPLTVTSAQKNPTAFYLCASSPRGRLNEQFFGPGTRLTVL.

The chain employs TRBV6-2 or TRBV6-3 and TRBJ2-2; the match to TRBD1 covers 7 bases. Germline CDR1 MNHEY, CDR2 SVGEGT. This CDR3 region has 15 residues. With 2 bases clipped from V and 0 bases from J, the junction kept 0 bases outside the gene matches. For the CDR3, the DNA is TGTGCCAGCAGTTACGGGACAGCGAACACCGGGGAGCTGTTTTTT. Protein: CASSYGTANTGELFF.

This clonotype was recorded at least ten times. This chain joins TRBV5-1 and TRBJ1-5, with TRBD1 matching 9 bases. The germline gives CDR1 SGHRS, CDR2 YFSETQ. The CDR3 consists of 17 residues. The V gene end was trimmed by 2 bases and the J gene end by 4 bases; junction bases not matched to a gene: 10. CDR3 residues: CASSFLPDRGINQPQHF. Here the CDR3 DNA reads TGCGCCAGCAGCTTCTTACCGGACAGGGGAATAAATCAGCCCCAGCATTTT. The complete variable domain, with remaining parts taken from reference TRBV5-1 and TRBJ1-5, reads KAGVTQTPRYLIKTRGQQVTLSCSPISGHRSVSWYQQTPGQGLQFLFEYFSETQRNKGNFPGRFSGRQFSNSRSEMNVSTLELGDSALYLCASSFLPDRGINQPQHFGDGTRLSIL.

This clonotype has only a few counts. CDR3 bases: TGTGCCAGCAGCCACATTCCCCAGCATTTT. Its translation is CASSHIPQHF. The chain couples TRBV9 to TRBJ1-5; D unresolved. This CDR3 spans 10 amino acids. V shed 4 bases and J shed 10 bases, with 6 bases lying between them. CDR1 is SGDLS, CDR2 YYNGEE, per germline.

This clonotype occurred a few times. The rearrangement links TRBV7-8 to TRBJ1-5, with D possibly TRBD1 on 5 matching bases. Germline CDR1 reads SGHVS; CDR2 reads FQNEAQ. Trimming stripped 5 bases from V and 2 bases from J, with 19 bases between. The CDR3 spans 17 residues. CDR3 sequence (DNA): TGTGCCAGCAGCCCCTCTAGGAGGGAAGGGGGCAATCAGCCCCAGCATTTT. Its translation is CASSPSRREGGNQPQHF.

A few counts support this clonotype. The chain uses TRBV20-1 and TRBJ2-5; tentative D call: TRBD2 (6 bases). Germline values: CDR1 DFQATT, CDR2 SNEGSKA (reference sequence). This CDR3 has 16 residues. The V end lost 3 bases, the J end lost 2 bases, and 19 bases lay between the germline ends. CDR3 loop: CSASGGTWHLQETQYF. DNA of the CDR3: TGCAGTGCTAGTGGGGGGACTTGGCACCTTCAAGAGACCCAGTACTTC.

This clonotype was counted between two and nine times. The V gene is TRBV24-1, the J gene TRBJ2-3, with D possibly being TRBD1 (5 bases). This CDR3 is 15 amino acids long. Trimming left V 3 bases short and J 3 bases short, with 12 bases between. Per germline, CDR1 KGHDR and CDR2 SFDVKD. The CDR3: CATSDDRQITDTQYF. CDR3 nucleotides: TGTGCCACCAGTGATGACCGACAGATAACAGATACGCAGTATTTT.

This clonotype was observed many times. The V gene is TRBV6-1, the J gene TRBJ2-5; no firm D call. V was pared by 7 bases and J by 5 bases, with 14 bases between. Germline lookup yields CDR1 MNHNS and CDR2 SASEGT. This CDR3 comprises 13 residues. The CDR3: CASKNPVGETQYF. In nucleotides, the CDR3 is TGTGCCAGCAAAAACCCCGTCGGGGAGACCCAGTACTTC.

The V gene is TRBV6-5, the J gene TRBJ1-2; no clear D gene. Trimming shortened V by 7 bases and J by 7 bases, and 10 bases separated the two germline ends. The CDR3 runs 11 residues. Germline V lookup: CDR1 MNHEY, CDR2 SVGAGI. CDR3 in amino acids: CASTTGGGYTF. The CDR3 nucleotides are TGTGCCAGCACCACCGGCGGTGGCTACACCTTC.

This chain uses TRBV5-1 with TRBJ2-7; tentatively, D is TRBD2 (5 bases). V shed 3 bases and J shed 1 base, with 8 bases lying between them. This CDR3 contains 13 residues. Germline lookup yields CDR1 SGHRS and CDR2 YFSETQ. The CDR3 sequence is CASSWTESYEQYF. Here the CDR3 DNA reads TGCGCCAGCAGCTGGACTGAATCCTACGAGCAGTACTTC.

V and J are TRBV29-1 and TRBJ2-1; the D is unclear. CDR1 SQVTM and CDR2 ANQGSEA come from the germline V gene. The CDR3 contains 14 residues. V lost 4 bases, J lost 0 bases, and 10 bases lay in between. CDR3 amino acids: CSVVTHPSYNEQFF. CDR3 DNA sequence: TGCAGCGTTGTAACTCACCCCTCCTACAATGAGCAGTTCTTC.

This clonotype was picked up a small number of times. The CDR3 is CASSRDGANYGYTF. The CDR3 nucleotides read TGTGCCAGCAGTAGGGACGGTGCTAACTATGGCTACACCTTC. The rearrangement joins TRBV12-3 or TRBV12-4 to TRBJ1-2; tentatively, D is TRBD1 (5 bases). Trimming pared 5 bases from V and 0 bases from J, leaving 10 bases between. CDR3 size: 14 residues.

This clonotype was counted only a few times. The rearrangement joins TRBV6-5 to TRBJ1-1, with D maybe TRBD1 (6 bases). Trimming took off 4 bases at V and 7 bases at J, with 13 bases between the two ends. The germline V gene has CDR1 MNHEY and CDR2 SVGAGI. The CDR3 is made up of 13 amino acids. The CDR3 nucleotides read TGTGCCAGCAGTTCAGCAGGGGTCCGTGAAGCTTTCTTT. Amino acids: CASSSAGVREAFF.

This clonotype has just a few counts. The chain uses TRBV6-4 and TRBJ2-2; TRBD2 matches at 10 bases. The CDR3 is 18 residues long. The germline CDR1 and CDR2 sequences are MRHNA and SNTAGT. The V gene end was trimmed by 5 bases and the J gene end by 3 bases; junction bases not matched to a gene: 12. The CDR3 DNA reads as TGTGCCAGCAGTTGTCTAGCGGGAGATTGTACGGACACCGGGGAGCTGTTTTTT. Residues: CASSCLAGDCTDTGELFF.

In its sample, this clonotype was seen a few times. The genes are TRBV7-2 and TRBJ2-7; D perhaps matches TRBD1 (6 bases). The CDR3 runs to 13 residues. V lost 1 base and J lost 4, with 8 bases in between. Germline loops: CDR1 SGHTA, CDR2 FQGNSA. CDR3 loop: CASSLGDRYEQYF. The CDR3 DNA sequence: TGTGCCAGCAGCTTAGGCGACAGGTACGAGCAGTACTTC.